The 15 T cell receptor beta chains given below trace back to one sample, sequenced in a study of breast tumors, draining lymph nodes, adjacent tissues. Axillary draining lymph nodes of breast cancer patients supplied the node samples. Via MiXCR, TCRdb re-called the multiplex PCR reads, giving one row per CDR3 protein. This sample yields around 170,000 distinct CDR3 sequences, of which 30% to 35% are seen a single time; approximately 4.2% belongs to the top ten. Source material: axillary lymph node tissue. The receptor source for this set is a female donor with breast cancer. Some clones in this sample may be carry-over from other donors' samples.

This chain joins TRBV20-1 and TRBJ2-3, with TRBD2 identical over 12 bases. The germline V gene has CDR1 DFQATT and CDR2 SNEGSKA (reference sequence). This CDR3 is built from 17 residues. V lost 0 bases to trimming and J lost 5 bases; unmatched junction nucleotides: 9. The CDR3 sequence is CSARDRLAGESLDTQYF. The DNA of the CDR3 is TGCAGTGCTAGAGATAGACTAGCGGGGGAGTCCTTAGATACGCAGTATTTT.

This clonotype was recorded at least ten times. The chain links TRBV11-3 to TRBJ1-3; D not certain. Trimming took 6 bases from V and 0 from J, leaving 6 bases between them. The CDR3 runs 13 residues. CDR1 is SGHNT, CDR2 YENEEA, per germline. The CDR3, as DNA: TGTGCCAGCAGGCAGGACTCTGGAAACACCATATATTTT. Residues: CASRQDSGNTIYF.

This chain uses TRBV29-1 with TRBJ2-6, with D possibly matching TRBD2 (5 bases). Trimming removed 6 bases at V and 4 bases at J, with 10 bases between. Germline loops: CDR1 SQVTM, CDR2 ANQGSEA. The CDR3 contains 13 residues. CDR3 sequence reads: CSVEGSGANVLTF. Written as DNA, the CDR3 is TGCAGCGTCGAGGGATCGGGGGCCAACGTCCTGACTTTC.

On this clonotype itself: It may be a read error: a sequence one base away is much more abundant. V is TRBV20-1 and J is TRBJ1-2; 8 nucleotides match TRBD1. The CDR3 is made up of 14 amino acids. Germline V gene sequence: CDR1 DFQATT, CDR2 SNEGSKA (reference sequence). The CDR3 protein is CSARTDRGDYGHTF. The CDR3 DNA follows: TGCAGTGCTAGAACCGACAGGGGAGACTATGGCCACACCTTC.

This clonotype was seen many times. This chain uses TRBV13 with TRBJ1-2; 9 nucleotides line up with TRBD1. This CDR3 spans 15 amino acids. In germline, CDR1 is PRHDT, CDR2 FYEKMQ (reference sequence). The ends lost 5 bases at V and 4 bases at J; junction bases unmatched: 8. The chain's CDR3 is CASSLRDRAPYGYTF. The DNA of the CDR3 is TGTGCCAGCAGCCTACGGGACAGGGCCCCCTATGGCTACACCTTC.

This clonotype has a count of ten or more. The rearrangement links TRBV20-1 to TRBJ1-3; 9 nucleotides line up with TRBD1. The germline gives CDR1 DFQATT, CDR2 SNEGSKA (reference sequence). After removal of 3 bases from V and 4 bases from J, the junction contained 10 bases not matched to a gene. This CDR3 is 16 amino acids long. CDR3 sequence reads: CSARKNTGGAGNTIYF. The DNA for the CDR3 is TGCAGTGCTAGGAAAAACACAGGGGGCGCGGGAAACACCATATATTTT.

The rearrangement joins TRBV2 to TRBJ1-1; D perhaps matches TRBD1 (6 bases). Germline V gene data show CDR1 as SNHLY and CDR2 as FYNNEI. Trimming stripped 8 bases from V and 1 base from J, with 14 bases between. The CDR3 has 14 residues. For the CDR3, the DNA is TGTGCCAGCTCTCACGGGACACCGAACACTGAAGCTTTCTTT. Its protein product is CASSHGTPNTEAFF.

This clonotype was seen at least ten times. The chain couples TRBV5-8 to TRBJ1-2; possible D gene TRBD1, 5 bases. The V end lost 6 bases, the J end lost 2 bases, and 14 bases lay between the germline ends. Germline lookup yields CDR1 SGHTS and CDR2 YDEGEE. The CDR3 runs to 14 residues. The CDR3 region has the DNA TGTGCCAGCACCAAAGACAGCCTCAACTATGGCTACACCTTC. Translation gives CASTKDSLNYGYTF.

This clonotype was detected many times. V usage is TRBV11-3 and J usage is TRBJ2-3; perhaps TRBD2 as D (7 bases). V was shortened by 0 bases and J by 6 bases, with 13 bases between the two germline ends. In germline, CDR1 is SGHNT, CDR2 YENEEA. This CDR3 has 15 amino acids. CDR3 nucleotide sequence: TGTGCCAGCAGCTTAGAGGGGGGGCGAGGGGATACGCAGTATTTT. Translation gives CASSLEGGRGDTQYF.

This clonotype was seen ten or more times. The V and J genes are TRBV4-1 and TRBJ1-4; 9 bases line up with TRBD1. The germline CDR1 and CDR2 sequences are MGHRA and YSYEKL. The V gene end was trimmed by 1 base and the J gene end by 7 bases; junction bases not matched to a gene: 4. The CDR3 extends over 15 amino acids. In DNA, the CDR3 is TGCGCCAGCAGCCAAGTACAGGGGGCTTTTGAAAAACTGTTTTTT. It codes for CASSQVQGAFEKLFF.

The chain's CDR3 is CSAQTDSYNEQFF. The CDR3 DNA is TGCAGTGCTCAGACCGACTCCTACAATGAGCAGTTCTTC. V and J are TRBV20-1 and TRBJ2-1; D not certain. The CDR3 sequence is 13 residues long. Germline lookup yields CDR1 DFQATT and CDR2 SNEGSKA (reference sequence). Trimming shortened V by 5 bases and J by 0 bases, and 8 bases separated the two germline ends.

This clonotype was seen at least ten times. J is TRBJ2-1 and V is TRBV19; 15 bases line up with TRBD2. With 3 bases clipped from V and 8 bases from J, the junction kept 2 bases outside the gene matches. The CDR3 runs to 15 residues. Germline V CDR1 and CDR2: LNHDA, SQIVND (reference sequence). For the CDR3, the DNA is TGTGCCAGTAGTATGGGACTAGCGGGAGGTCATGAGCAGTTCTTC. The encoded protein is CASSMGLAGGHEQFF. Using reference TRBV19 and TRBJ2-1 for the parts outside the CDR3, the full variable domain is DGGITQSPKYLFRKEGQNVTLSCEQNLNHDAMYWYRQDPGQGLRLIYYSQIVNDFQKGDIAEGYSVSREKKESFPLTVTSAQKNPTAFYLCASSMGLAGGHEQFFGPGTRLTVL.

At least ten counts were recorded for this clonotype. The J gene is TRBJ1-3, the V gene TRBV13; D remains unclear. The CDR3 is made up of 15 amino acids. With 2 bases removed from V and 0 bases from J, the gap between germline ends came to 8 bases. Germline-derived CDR1 and CDR2 are PRHDT and FYEKMQ (reference sequence). In nucleotides, the CDR3 is TGTGCCAGCAGCTTAAATTCAGGCTCTGGAAACACCATATATTTT. This gives the protein CASSLNSGSGNTIYF.

Concerning this clonotype itself: A much larger clone differs by one base, so this may be a read error. The gene calls are TRBV7-8 and TRBJ2-1; TRBD2 matches 11 bases. The length of the CDR3 is 15 residues. Germline lookup yields CDR1 SGHVS and CDR2 FQNEAQ. DNA of the CDR3: TGTGCCAGCAGCGTAGCGGGAGGGGGTTACAATGAGCAGCTCTTC. Its protein product is CASSVAGGGYNEQLF.

The J gene is TRBJ1-2, the V gene TRBV20-1, with TRBD1 matching 8 bases. J gave up 4 bases and V 4 bases, and 11 bases lay outside the gene matches. CDR1 DFQATT and CDR2 SNEGSKA come from the germline V gene (reference sequence). There are 15 residues in the CDR3. The CDR3 here is CSAKNTRTGTYGYTF. CDR3 coding DNA: TGCAGTGCTAAAAATACCAGGACAGGGACCTATGGCTACACCTTC.